The clone carrying this T cell receptor beta chain was seen only a few times. The sample comes from a study of response to subunit inactivated influenza vaccine. Germline V CDR1 and CDR2: SGHTA, FQGTGA. Trimming left V 8 bases short and J 0 bases short, with 7 bases between. This CDR3 has 12 amino acids. TCRdb used MiXCR to reprocess the RT-PCR reads, holding one entry per CDR3 protein. The sample has about 540,000 distinct CDR3 sequences; around a quarter are singletons. This sample was shared with a second study, whose subject was T cells expressing NK-cell markers. This second study notes: Template switching by 5'RACE with UMIs generated the TCR beta cDNA. The CD3+CD56-NKG2C+ fraction of four donors was likewise dominated by these clonotypes. Evidence did not settle whether expanded NKG2C+ T cell clones targeted HCMV.

V and J are TRBV7-3 and TRBJ1-2; the D is unclear. The starting material was CD4+ T cells sorted from PBMCs, obtained 11 to 12 days after vaccination. The receptor comes from a middle-aged man who received an inactivated influenza vaccine. DNA of the CDR3: TGTGCCAGCGGTAGTGCTAACTATGGCTACACCTTC. This codes for CASGSANYGYTF.